The 5 T cell receptor beta chains presented below share a single source sample, sequenced in a study of vaccination effects on CD4 cells after COVID-19. These receptors' antigens are unknown. Before sequencing took place, the ViraFEST assay used viral peptide pools to expand antigen-specific CD4+ T cells. Subsequent to less than eleven days of culture, CD4+ T cells were isolated. According to the study, vaccine recipients showed no prior SARS-CoV-2 infection and negative nucleocapsid antibodies. Clones were sequenced by immunoSEQ multiplex PCR, and TCRdb holds only the in-frame ones, with some missing. The sample carries some 22,000 clones, over 65% recorded once. This material consisted of CD4+ T cells from PBMCs cultured with HCoV-NL63 spike peptides, taken before COVID-19 vaccination. The source is a human donor who received a COVID-19 vaccine.

The chain couples TRBV9 to TRBJ1-3; no clear D. Germline lookup yields CDR1 SGDLS and CDR2 YYNGEE. Trimming shortened V by 0 bases and J by 0 bases, and 10 bases separated the two germline ends. The CDR3 runs 16 residues. The DNA of the CDR3 is TGTGCCAGCAGCGTAGGTCGGAGCTTCTCTGGAAACACCATATATTTT. It encodes CASSVGRSFSGNTIYF.

This clone turned up a few times. This chain uses TRBV6-4 with TRBJ2-7, with TRBD2 as a possible D gene (7 bases). From germline, CDR1 is MRHNA and CDR2 SNTAGT. Trimming removed 2 bases at V and 3 bases at J, with 11 bases between. The CDR3 sequence is 14 residues long. CDR3 nucleotide sequence: TGTGCCAGCAGTGACGGGGGGGCGGGCTACGAGCAGTACTTC. This sequence encodes CASSDGGAGYEQYF.

This clone was found once. The chain employs TRBV7-2 and TRBJ2-5, with 10 bases aligning to TRBD1. V lost 5 bases and J lost 4; bases outside the gene matches: 7. The V gene's germline CDR1 is SGHTA and CDR2 FQGNSA. The CDR3 is 15 residues long. The CDR3 DNA reads TGTGCCAGCAGCCGCCGGACAGGGGGGGCAGAGACCCAGTACTTC. This gives the protein CASSRRTGGAETQYF.

This chain links TRBV7-9 with TRBJ1-3; D is uncertain. Looked up from germline, CDR1 is SEHNR and CDR2 is FQNEAQ (reference sequence). The ends were cut back, 4 bases at V and 4 bases at J, with 11 bases in the middle. The CDR3 has 14 amino acids. This CDR3 reads CASSSTEAGNTIYF. In nucleotides, the CDR3 is TGTGCCAGCAGCTCCACAGAAGCCGGAAACACCATATATTTT.

This clone was found a few times. CDR3 residues: CSVGDSGYTF. For the CDR3, the DNA is TGCAGCGTTGGGGACAGTGGCTACACCTTC. The chain uses TRBV29-1 and TRBJ1-2; 7 nucleotides line up with TRBD1. Germline V gene sequence: CDR1 SQVTM, CDR2 ANQGSEA. The CDR3 spans 10 residues. V was clipped by 4 bases and J by 7 bases; unmatched bases: 0.